Below, 16 T cell receptor beta chains from the same sample are listed, as sequenced in a study of control samples from healthy donors and cancer patients. Generated by immunoSEQ multiplex PCR, the TCRdb table keeps only in-frame clones and is missing some. Here the sample spans about 170,000 clones, roughly 89% being singletons. The sequencing input was blood. These receptors all stem from a woman between 25 and 40 years old in good health.

The CDR3 nucleotides read TGTGCCAGCAGTGAATATGCGGGGACCGGCCTCGGGGCCCTCCACTTT. Protein product: CASSEYAGTGLGALHF. The J gene is TRBJ1-6, the V gene TRBV25-1; D may be TRBD1 (5 bases). V was pared by 0 bases and J by 14 bases, with 20 bases between. Germline V lookup: CDR1 MGHDK, CDR2 SYGVNS. The CDR3 is 16 amino acids.

This clone was seen only once. The V gene is TRBV30, the J gene TRBJ2-5; 7 nucleotides line up with TRBD2. The CDR3 spans 12 residues. Germline CDR1 is GTSNPN and CDR2 is SVGIG (reference sequence). Trimming removed 5 bases from V and 5 bases from J; junction bases left unmatched: 5. The CDR3, as DNA: TGTGCCTGGGGGGAGGGCCGTGAGACCCAGTACTTC. Translating gives CAWGEGRETQYF.

V and J are TRBV3-1 (or the pseudogene TRBV3-2) and TRBJ2-7, with 13 nucleotides matching TRBD2. J lost 4 bases, V lost 4 bases, and 4 bases had no gene match. Germline CDR1 and CDR2: LGHDT and YNNKEL (reference sequence). CDR3 length equals 15 residues. CDR3 DNA sequence: TGTGCCAGCAGCCGTGGACTAGCGGGAGTGTACGAGCAGTACTTC. It translates to CASSRGLAGVYEQYF.

The chain carries TRBV4-1 and TRBJ2-1; the D is unclear. V gave up 0 bases and J gave up 0 bases, with 6 bases separating them. The CDR3 is 15 residues long. Germline V gene lookup returns CDR1 MGHRA and CDR2 YSYEKL. In DNA, the CDR3 is TGCGCCAGCAGCCAAGACCCCCGCTCCTACAATGAGCAGTTCTTC. It specifies CASSQDPRSYNEQFF.

This chain links TRBV5-5 with TRBJ1-2; 11 nucleotides line up with TRBD1. V shed 0 bases and J 4 bases; nucleotides not matched to a gene: 8. This CDR3 has 17 residues. Germline CDR1 SGHKS, CDR2 YYEKEE (reference sequence). The CDR3 DNA reads TGTGCCAGCAGCTTGGCCCCGGGACAGGGGGTCCTCTATGGCTACACCTTC. This sequence encodes CASSLAPGQGVLYGYTF.

This clone occurred many times. Other DNA sequences in the sample encode the same CDR3. The rearrangement joins TRBV30 to TRBJ1-4; D remains unclear. The CDR3 totals 12 residues. Per germline, CDR1 GTSNPN and CDR2 SVGIG (reference sequence). The V end was cut by 0 bases, the J end by 7 bases, with 6 bases between. The CDR3 DNA is TGTGCCTGGAGTGTATGGGGTGAAAAACTGTTTTTT. Its protein is CAWSVWGEKLFF. The full variable domain, rest sourced from reference TRBV30 and TRBJ1-4, is SQTIHQWPATLVQPVGSPLSLECTVEGTSNPNLYWYRQAAGRGLQLLFYSVGIGQISSEVPQNLSASRPQDRQFILSSKKLLLSDSGFYLCAWSVWGEKLFFGSGTQLSVL.

The chain joins TRBV6-1 to TRBJ1-4, with TRBD1 matching over 9 bases. Trimming at V came to 1 base and at J to 7 bases, leaving 1 base not matched to a gene. Per germline, CDR1 MNHNS and CDR2 SASEGT. The CDR3 runs to 14 residues. CDR3 DNA sequence: TGTGCCAGCAGTGAAGGACAGGGGGGTGAAAAACTGTTTTTT. Translating gives CASSEGQGGEKLFF.

This clone was seen once. The genes are TRBV6-5 and TRBJ1-2, with D hard to call. V was clipped by 0 bases and J by 0 bases, with 5 bases between them. Per the germline V gene, CDR1 is MNHEY and CDR2 is SVGAGI. CDR3 length: 14 amino acids. This CDR3 reads CASSYSGTNYGYTF. CDR3 bases: TGTGCCAGCAGTTACTCCGGGACTAACTATGGCTACACCTTC.

This clone was counted a single time. The chain couples TRBV24-1 to TRBJ1-1; D not resolved. Germline CDR1 KGHDR, CDR2 SFDVKD. This CDR3 spans 16 amino acids. V shed 0 bases and J shed 2 bases, with 12 bases lying between them. The DNA for the CDR3 is TGTGCCACCAGTGATTTGTGGAGAGGGCACAACACTGAAGCTTTCTTT. It translates to CATSDLWRGHNTEAFF.

The chain recombines TRBV3-1 (or the pseudogene TRBV3-2) with TRBJ1-2; TRBD1 matches 7 bases. Germline loops: CDR1 LGHDT, CDR2 YNNKEL (reference sequence). The J segment lost 3 bases and the V segment lost 7 bases, leaving 8 bases of the junction unmatched. The CDR3 spans 14 residues. The CDR3: CASTKTGRDYGYTF. DNA for the CDR3: TGTGCCAGCACCAAGACAGGGAGGGACTATGGCTACACCTTC.

The J gene is TRBJ1-5, the V gene TRBV19; tentatively, D is TRBD1 (6 bases). Deletions cut 6 bases from V and 4 bases from J, with 10 bases between. Germline V gene lookup returns CDR1 LNHDA and CDR2 SQIVND (reference sequence). The CDR3 extends over 13 amino acids. The CDR3, as DNA: TGTGCCAGTAGAGGTGGACAGAATCAGCCCCAGCATTTT. Its protein is CASRGGQNQPQHF. Complete variable domain (other parts from reference TRBV19 and TRBJ1-5): DGGITQSPKYLFRKEGQNVTLSCEQNLNHDAMYWYRQDPGQGLRLIYYSQIVNDFQKGDIAEGYSVSREKKESFPLTVTSAQKNPTAFYLCASRGGQNQPQHFGDGTRLSIL.

The chain couples TRBV12-5 to TRBJ2-3; a weak D match, TRBD1 (5 bases). This CDR3 contains 14 residues. Trimming took 6 bases from V and 5 from J, leaving 15 bases between them. Germline values: CDR1 LGHNT, CDR2 FRNRAP. The CDR3 region is CASGPAMTVDTQYF. The CDR3 DNA is TGTGCTAGTGGCCCCGCGATGACAGTAGATACGCAGTATTTT.

The rearrangement links TRBV7-3 to TRBJ2-3, with D perhaps matching TRBD1 or TRBD2 (5 bases each). V was trimmed by 4 bases and J by 3 bases, leaving 8 bases between them. The CDR3 extends over 13 amino acids. Germline assignment: CDR1 SGHTA and CDR2 FQGTGA. The CDR3: CASSSGPTDTQYF. The CDR3 DNA is TGTGCCAGCAGCTCGGGACCAACAGATACGCAGTATTTT.

This chain uses TRBV28 with TRBJ1-5; the D is unclear. This CDR3 comprises 13 residues. Trimming removed 7 bases from V and 4 bases from J, with 11 bases in between. Germline V lookup: CDR1 MDHEN, CDR2 SYDVKM. The CDR3 nucleotides are TGTGCCAGCAACCCCGGGAGGAATCAGCCCCAGCATTTT. Its translation is CASNPGRNQPQHF. Variable domain in full (rest from reference TRBV28 and TRBJ1-5): DVKVTQSSRYLVKRTGEKVFLECVQDMDHENMFWYRQDPGLGLRLIYFSYDVKMKEKGDIPEGYSVSREKKERFSLILESASTNQTSMYLCASNPGRNQPQHFGDGTRLSIL.

The rearrangement joins TRBV7-6 to TRBJ2-3, with 11 positions matching TRBD2. The CDR3 is 17 residues long. Germline V gives CDR1 SGHVS, CDR2 FNYEAQ. V shed 2 bases and J 0 bases; nucleotides not matched to a gene: 4. Here the CDR3 DNA reads TGTGCCAGCAGCTTACTAGCGGGGGGAACTAGCACAGATACGCAGTATTTT. Protein sequence: CASSLLAGGTSTDTQYF. Full variable domain (remainder filled in from reference TRBV7-6 and TRBJ2-3): GAGVSQSPRYKVTKRGQDVALRCDPISGHVSLYWYRQALGQGPEFLTYFNYEAQQDKSGLPNDRFSAERPEGSISTLTIQRTEQRDSAMYRCASSLLAGGTSTDTQYFGPGTRLTVL.

The chain has TRBV12-5 and TRBJ1-6; D is ambiguous. Trimming took 0 bases from V and 8 from J, leaving 5 bases between them. Germline CDR1 LGHNT, CDR2 FRNRAP. The CDR3 totals 13 residues. CDR3 nucleotides: TGTGCTAGTGGTTTGGTACCAGATTCACCCCTCCACTTT. It translates to CASGLVPDSPLHF.